A selection of T cell receptor beta chains follows, all from one sample in a study of cytomegalovirus exposure and HLA in healthy donors. This table comes from immunoSEQ multiplex PCR, and its TCRdb copy is limited to in-frame clones, with some not included. This sample has around 130,000 clones, with 85% found just once. Input material: PBMCs. These receptors were collected from a woman aged 30 to 39 in good health and CMV-seropositive. The CDR3 runs from the conserved cysteine through the conserved F or W. The order of the fields is clone size, V gene, J gene, D gene, CDR3 DNA, CDR3 protein. The D gene is left open where the match is weak. Size tells how often a clone was seen (once, few, many) or the class of an expanded clone, and some rows leave it out.

few	TRBV30	TRBJ2-3	.	TGTGCCTGGAGTACTCTAGCTGGTACGCAGTATTTT	CAWSTLAGTQYF
once	TRBV19	TRBJ1-5	.	TGTGCCAGTAACGACGGCTCAGGTAGACAGCCCCAGCATTTT	CASNDGSGRQPQHF
.	TRBV5-1	TRBJ2-7	TRBD1	TGCGCCAGCAGCGCCCGGACAGGGGGGAACGAGCAGTACTTC	CASSARTGGNEQYF
.	TRBV18	TRBJ1-1	.	TGTGCCAGCTCAGAAGGACAGTTAAACACTGAAGCTTTCTTT	CASSEGQLNTEAFF
.	TRBV9	TRBJ2-7	.	TGTGCCAGCAGCGCTGGACGGGGGGCCAACGAGCAGTACTTC	CASSAGRGANEQYF
.	TRBV5-6	TRBJ1-3	.	TGTGCCAGCAGCTTGGCCAGCGGTGCCATATATTTT	CASSLASGAIYF
.	TRBV5-8	TRBJ1-1	.	TGTGCCAGCAGCTTATTTCCATACACTGAAGCTTTCTTT	CASSLFPYTEAFF
.	TRBV7-2	TRBJ1-1	.	TGTGCCAGCAGCCTGAGACAGAACACTGAAGCTTTCTTT	CASSLRQNTEAFF
once	TRBV6-5	TRBJ2-1	.	TGTGCCAGCAGTTACTCGGCGGGGCCCTACAATGAGCAGTTCTTC	CASSYSAGPYNEQFF
.	TRBV7-3	TRBJ2-7	TRBD1	TGTGCCAGCAGCTTGGAAGGGGGCCCCTACGAGCAGTACTTC	CASSLEGGPYEQYF
once	TRBV30	TRBJ2-3	.	TGTGCCTCCACTAACACAGATACGCAGTATTTT	CASTNTDTQYF
.	TRBV10-3	TRBJ1-1	.	TGTGCCATCAGTGCGGGGGGGGACACTGAAGCTTTCTTT	CAISAGGDTEAFF
.	TRBV10-2	TRBJ1-2	.	TGCGCCAGCAGCCAGGGTGAAGGCTACACCTTC	CASSQGEGYTF
.	TRBV30	TRBJ2-4	.	TGTGCCTGGAGGCGGGCCGGGCTAAGAGAAAACATTCAGTACTTC	CAWRRAGLRENIQYF
.	TRBV19	TRBJ2-1	.	TGTGCCAGTAGAGACAGAGACCTATACAATGAGCAGTTCTTC	CASRDRDLYNEQFF
.	TRBV14	TRBJ2-2	TRBD1	TGTGCCAGCAGCGACCGGGACAGGGTGTGGACCGGGGAGCTGTTTTTT	CASSDRDRVWTGELFF
.	TRBV4-1	TRBJ2-2	TRBD2	TGCGCCAGCAGCCAAGTATTGACGGGAGGAACCGGGGAGCTGTTTTTT	CASSQVLTGGTGELFF
.	TRBV5-1	TRBJ2-3	TRBD1	TGCGCCAGCAGCCCTCCAGGGACAGGGAGGACAGATACGCAGTATTTT	CASSPPGTGRTDTQYF
.	TRBV6-6	TRBJ1-5	.	TGTGCCAGCAGCGCACGGACAGACTATCAGCCCCAGCATTTT	CASSARTDYQPQHF
.	TRBV30	TRBJ2-1	.	TGTGCCTGGAGTACGGGGAGCTATGAGCAGTTCTTC	CAWSTGSYEQFF
.	TRBV9	TRBJ2-7	.	TGTGCCAGCAGCGTAGAGGGGGGGGCAGGGATGGTCGAGCAGTACTTC	CASSVEGGAGMVEQYF
.	TRBV6-4	TRBJ1-4	.	TGTGCCAGCAGTCAGGACAGCGCTAATGAAAAACTGTTTTTT	CASSQDSANEKLFF
once	TRBV5-1	TRBJ1-1	.	TGCGCCAGCAGCTTGGAAGGGACTTACACTGAAGCTTTCTTT	CASSLEGTYTEAFF
.	TRBV7-2	TRBJ1-2	.	TGTGCCAGCATCCTTACAGGGAACTATGGCTACACCTTC	CASILTGNYGYTF
.	TRBV6-5	TRBJ2-3	.	TGTGCCAGCAGTAGGAGGCCGGGAGGCACAGATACGCAGTATTTT	CASSRRPGGTDTQYF